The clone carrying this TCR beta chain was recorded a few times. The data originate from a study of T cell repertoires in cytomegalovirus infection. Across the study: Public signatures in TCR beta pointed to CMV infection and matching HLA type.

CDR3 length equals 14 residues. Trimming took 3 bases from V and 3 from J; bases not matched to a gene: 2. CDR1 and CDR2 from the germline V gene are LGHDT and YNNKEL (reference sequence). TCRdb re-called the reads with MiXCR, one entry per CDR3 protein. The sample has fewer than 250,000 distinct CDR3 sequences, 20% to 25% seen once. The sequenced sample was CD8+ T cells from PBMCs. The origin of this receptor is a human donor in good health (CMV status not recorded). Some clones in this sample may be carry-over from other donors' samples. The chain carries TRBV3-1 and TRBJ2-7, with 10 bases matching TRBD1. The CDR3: CASSHGQGDYEQYF. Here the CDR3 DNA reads TGTGCCAGCAGCCACGGACAGGGGGACTACGAGCAGTACTTC.